This T cell receptor (beta chain) was captured in a study of cytomegalovirus exposure and HLA in healthy donors. Study details: As an earlier analysis found, roughly 170 million T cells yielded 95 million to 130 million unique TCR beta sequences.

Germline lookup yields CDR1 SGHVS and CDR2 FNYEAQ. With V trimmed by 1 base and J by 10 bases, 9 bases remained unmatched. This CDR3 is 15 amino acids long. The PCR was carried out with 60 Vbeta primers and 13 Jbeta primers. Repertoires were generated with immunoSEQ multiplex PCR, while TCRdb's copy carries only in-frame clones and drops some. This sample's table has more than 45,000 clones. A word on this clone: Its matching antigen is unknown.

Broader study findings: From TCR beta sequences, most subjects' HLA-A and HLA-B alleles were reportedly predicted accurately. High specificity and sensitivity for cytomegalovirus status were reported for the classifier.

The clonotype originates from a middle-aged woman in good health and CMV-seronegative. The genes are TRBV7-6 and TRBJ2-5, with 10 bases that match TRBD2. The sample consisted of PBMCs. CDR3 sequence (DNA): TGTGCCAGCAGCTTAGTACTAGCGGGGAAAGGGAACCAGTACTTC. It codes for CASSLVLAGKGNQYF. Looking up the rest from reference TRBV7-6 and TRBJ2-5 gives the full variable domain: GAGVSQSPRYKVTKRGQDVALRCDPISGHVSLYWYRQALGQGPEFLTYFNYEAQQDKSGLPNDRFSAERPEGSISTLTIQRTEQRDSAMYRCASSLVLAGKGNQYFGPGTRLLVL.